This entry features one T cell receptor beta chain sequence. As yet, its antigen is unknown. The time point denotes: healthy volunteer bleed at 6 weeks. Sequencing started from total RNA isolated from unfractionated whole blood. This sample is drawn from a study of human T cells and chemical hapten exposure. General study points: With DPC sensitization, TCRs exceeding 1 in 1000 frequency showed no change.

Individual cDNA molecules received unique molecular identifiers in the library. MiXCR, applied by TCRdb to the RACE reads, yields one record per CDR3 protein. This sample has approximately 81,000 distinct CDR3 sequences, with 8.6% found just once. CDR1 and CDR2 from the germline V gene are LGHNT and FRNRAP. This CDR3 has 18 amino acids. V gave up 0 bases and J gave up 2 bases; unmatched junction bases: 8. The sequencing input was whole blood. This TCR derives from a male donor in good health. Some clones in this sample may be carry-over from other donors' samples. The V gene is TRBV12-5, the J gene TRBJ2-1; 9 nucleotides match TRBD1. The CDR3 sequence is CASGLVPHRGRTYNEQFF. The DNA for the CDR3 is TGTGCTAGTGGTTTGGTACCCCACAGGGGGCGGACCTACAATGAGCAGTTCTTC.